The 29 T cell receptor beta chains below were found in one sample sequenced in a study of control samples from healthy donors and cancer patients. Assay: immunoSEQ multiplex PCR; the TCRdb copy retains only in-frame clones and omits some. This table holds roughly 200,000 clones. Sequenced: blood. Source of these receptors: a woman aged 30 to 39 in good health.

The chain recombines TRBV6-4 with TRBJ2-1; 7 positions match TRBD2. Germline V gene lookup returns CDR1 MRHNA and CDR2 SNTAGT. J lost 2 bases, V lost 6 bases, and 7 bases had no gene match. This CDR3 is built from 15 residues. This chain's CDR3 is CASSDLAGAYNEQFF. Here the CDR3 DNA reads TGTGCCAGCAGCGACCTGGCGGGGGCCTACAATGAGCAGTTCTTC.

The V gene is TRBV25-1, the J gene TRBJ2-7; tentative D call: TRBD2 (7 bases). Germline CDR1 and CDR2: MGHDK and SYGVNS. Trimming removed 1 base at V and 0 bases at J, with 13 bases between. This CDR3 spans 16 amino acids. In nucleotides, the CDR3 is TGTGCCAGCAGTGAATGGAGGGGGGGTGGCTCCTACGAGCAGTACTTC. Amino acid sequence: CASSEWRGGGSYEQYF.

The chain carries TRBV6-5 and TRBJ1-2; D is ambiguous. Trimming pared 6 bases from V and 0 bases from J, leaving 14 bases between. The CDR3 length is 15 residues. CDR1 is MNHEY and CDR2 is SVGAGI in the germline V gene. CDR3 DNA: TGTGCCAGCAGCGTAGGGTGGACGGCTAACTATGGCTACACCTTC. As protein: CASSVGWTANYGYTF.

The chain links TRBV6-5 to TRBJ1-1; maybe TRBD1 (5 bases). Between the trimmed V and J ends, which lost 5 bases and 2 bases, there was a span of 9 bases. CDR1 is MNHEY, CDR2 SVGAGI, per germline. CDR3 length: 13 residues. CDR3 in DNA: TGTGCCAGCAGTATGACAGCTAACACTGAAGCTTTCTTT. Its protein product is CASSMTANTEAFF.

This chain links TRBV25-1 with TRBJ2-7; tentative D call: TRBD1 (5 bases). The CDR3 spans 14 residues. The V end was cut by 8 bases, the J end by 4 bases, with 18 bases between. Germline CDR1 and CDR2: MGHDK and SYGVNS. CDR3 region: CASLRVREWYEQYF. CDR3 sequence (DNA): TGTGCCAGCCTCCGCGTCAGGGAATGGTACGAGCAGTACTTC.

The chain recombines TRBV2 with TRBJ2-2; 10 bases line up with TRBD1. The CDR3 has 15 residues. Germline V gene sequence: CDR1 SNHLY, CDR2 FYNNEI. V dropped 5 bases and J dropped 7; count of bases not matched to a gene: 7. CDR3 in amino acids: CASSRPGTGVGELFF. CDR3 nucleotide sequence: TGTGCCAGCAGTCGTCCCGGGACAGGGGTCGGGGAGCTGTTTTTT. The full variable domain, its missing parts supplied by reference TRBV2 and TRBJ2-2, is EPEVTQTPSHQVTQMGQEVILRCVPISNHLYFYWYRQILGQKVEFLVSFYNNEISEKSEIFDDQFSVERPDGSNFTLKIRSTKLEDSAMYFCASSRPGTGVGELFFGEGSRLTVL.

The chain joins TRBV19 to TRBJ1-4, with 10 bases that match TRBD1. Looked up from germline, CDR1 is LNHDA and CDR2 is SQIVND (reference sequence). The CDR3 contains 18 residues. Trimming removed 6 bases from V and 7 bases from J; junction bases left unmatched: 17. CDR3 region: CASSPRRSTGGFREKLFF. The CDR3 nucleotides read TGTGCCAGTAGCCCCCGGCGGTCGACAGGGGGCTTTCGTGAAAAACTGTTTTTT.

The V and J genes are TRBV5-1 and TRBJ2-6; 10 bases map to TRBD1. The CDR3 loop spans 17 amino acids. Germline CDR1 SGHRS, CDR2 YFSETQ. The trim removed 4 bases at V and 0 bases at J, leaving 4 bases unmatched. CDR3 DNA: TGCGCCAGCAGCCGACAGGGGGCCCGCTCTGGGGCCAACGTCCTGACTTTC. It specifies CASSRQGARSGANVLTF.

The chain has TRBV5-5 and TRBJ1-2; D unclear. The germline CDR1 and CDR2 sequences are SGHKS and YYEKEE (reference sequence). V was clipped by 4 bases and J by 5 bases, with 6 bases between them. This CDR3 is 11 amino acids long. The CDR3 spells CASSPDYGYTF. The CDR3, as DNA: TGTGCCAGCAGCCCCGATTATGGCTACACCTTC. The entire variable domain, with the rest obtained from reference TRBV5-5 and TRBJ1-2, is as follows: DAGVTQSPTHLIKTRGQQVTLRCSPISGHKSVSWYQQVLGQGPQFIFQYYEKEERGRGNFPDRFSARQFPNYSSELNVNALLLGDSALYLCASSPDYGYTFGSGTRLTVV.

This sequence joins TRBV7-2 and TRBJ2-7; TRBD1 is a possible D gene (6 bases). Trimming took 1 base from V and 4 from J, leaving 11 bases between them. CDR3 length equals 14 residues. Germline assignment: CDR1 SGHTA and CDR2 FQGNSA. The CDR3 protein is CASSLGGRPYEQYF. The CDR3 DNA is TGTGCCAGCAGCTTAGGGGGGCGCCCTTACGAGCAGTACTTC.

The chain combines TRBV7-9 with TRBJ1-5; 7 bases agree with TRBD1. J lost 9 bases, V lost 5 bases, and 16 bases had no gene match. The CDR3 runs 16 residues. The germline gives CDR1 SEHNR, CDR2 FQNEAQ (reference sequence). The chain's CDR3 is CASSPGGVGLKLPQHF. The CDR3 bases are TGTGCCAGCAGCCCAGGGGGGGTGGGGCTCAAGTTGCCCCAGCATTTT.

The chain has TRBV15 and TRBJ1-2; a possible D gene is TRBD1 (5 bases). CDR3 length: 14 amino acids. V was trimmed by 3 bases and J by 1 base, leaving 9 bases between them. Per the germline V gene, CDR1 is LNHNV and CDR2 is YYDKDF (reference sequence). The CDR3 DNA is TGTGCCACCAGCAGGGGGGACCTTAACTATGGCTACACCTTC. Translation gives CATSRGDLNYGYTF.

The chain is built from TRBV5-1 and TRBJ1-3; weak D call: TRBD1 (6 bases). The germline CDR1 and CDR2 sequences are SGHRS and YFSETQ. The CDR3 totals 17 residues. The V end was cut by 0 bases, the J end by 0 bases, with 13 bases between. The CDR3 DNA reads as TGCGCCAGCAGCTTGGCCGGACAGATAAGCTCTGGAAACACCATATATTTT. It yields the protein CASSLAGQISSGNTIYF.

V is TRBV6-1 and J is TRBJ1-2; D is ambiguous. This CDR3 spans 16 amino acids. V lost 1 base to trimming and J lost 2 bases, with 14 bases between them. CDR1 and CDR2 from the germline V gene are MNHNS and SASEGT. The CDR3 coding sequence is TGTGCCAGCAGTGAAGGAACGCGTACCTTGAACTATGGCTACACCTTC. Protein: CASSEGTRTLNYGYTF.

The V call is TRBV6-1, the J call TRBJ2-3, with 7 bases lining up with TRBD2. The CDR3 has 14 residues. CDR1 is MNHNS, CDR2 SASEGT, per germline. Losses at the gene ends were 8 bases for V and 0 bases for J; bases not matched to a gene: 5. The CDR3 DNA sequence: TGTGCCAGCGGACTAGTCGGTAGCACAGATACGCAGTATTTT. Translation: CASGLVGSTDTQYF.

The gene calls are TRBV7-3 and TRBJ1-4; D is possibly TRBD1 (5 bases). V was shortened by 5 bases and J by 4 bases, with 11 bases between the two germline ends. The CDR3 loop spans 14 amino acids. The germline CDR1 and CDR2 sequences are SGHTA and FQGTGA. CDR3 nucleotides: TGTGCCAGCAGCCAGGGCTCCCTTAATGAAAAACTGTTTTTT. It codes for CASSQGSLNEKLFF.

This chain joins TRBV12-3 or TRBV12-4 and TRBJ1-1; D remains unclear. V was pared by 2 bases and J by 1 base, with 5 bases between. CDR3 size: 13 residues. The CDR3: CASSLMGNTEAFF. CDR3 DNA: TGTGCCAGCAGTTTAATGGGGAACACTGAAGCTTTCTTT.

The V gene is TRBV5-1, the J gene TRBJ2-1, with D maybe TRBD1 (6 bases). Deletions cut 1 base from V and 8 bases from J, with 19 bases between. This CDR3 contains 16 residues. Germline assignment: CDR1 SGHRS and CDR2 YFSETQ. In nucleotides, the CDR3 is TGCGCCAGCAGCTTGAACGGGGCAGGGGCGAGCGATGAGCAGTTCTTC. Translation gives CASSLNGAGASDEQFF.

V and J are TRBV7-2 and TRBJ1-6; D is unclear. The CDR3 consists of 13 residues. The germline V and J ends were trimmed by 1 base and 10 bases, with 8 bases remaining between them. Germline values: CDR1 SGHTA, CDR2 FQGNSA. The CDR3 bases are TGTGCCAGCAGCTTAGAGGCTTTCTCACCCCTCCACTTT. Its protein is CASSLEAFSPLHF.

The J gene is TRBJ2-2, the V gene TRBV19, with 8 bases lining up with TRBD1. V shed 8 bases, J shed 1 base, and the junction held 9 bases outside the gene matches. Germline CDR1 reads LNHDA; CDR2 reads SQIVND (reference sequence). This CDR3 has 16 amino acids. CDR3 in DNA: TGTGCCAGTTTAGGACCGGGACAGGAGAACACCGGGGAGCTGTTTTTT. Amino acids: CASLGPGQENTGELFF. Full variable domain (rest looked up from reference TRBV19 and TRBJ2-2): DGGITQSPKYLFRKEGQNVTLSCEQNLNHDAMYWYRQDPGQGLRLIYYSQIVNDFQKGDIAEGYSVSREKKESFPLTVTSAQKNPTAFYLCASLGPGQENTGELFFGEGSRLTVL.

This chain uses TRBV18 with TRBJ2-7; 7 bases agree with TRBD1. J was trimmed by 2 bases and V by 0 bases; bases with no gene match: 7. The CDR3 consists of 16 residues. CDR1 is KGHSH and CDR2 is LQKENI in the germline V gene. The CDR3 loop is CASSPPTRGPPYEQYF. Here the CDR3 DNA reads TGTGCCAGCTCACCACCGACGAGGGGGCCCCCCTACGAGCAGTACTTC. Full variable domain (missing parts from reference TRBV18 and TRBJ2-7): NAGVMQNPRHLVRRRGQEARLRCSPMKGHSHVYWYRQLPEEGLKFMVYLQKENIIDESGMPKERFSAEFPKEGPSILRIQQVVRGDSAAYFCASSPPTRGPPYEQYFGPGTRLTVT.

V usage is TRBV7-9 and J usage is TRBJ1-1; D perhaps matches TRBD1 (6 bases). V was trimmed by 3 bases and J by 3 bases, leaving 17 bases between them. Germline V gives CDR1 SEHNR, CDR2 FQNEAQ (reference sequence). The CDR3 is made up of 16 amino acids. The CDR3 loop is CASSLGGSTGDTEAFF. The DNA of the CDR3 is TGTGCCAGCAGCTTGGGAGGGTCGACAGGAGACACTGAAGCTTTCTTT.

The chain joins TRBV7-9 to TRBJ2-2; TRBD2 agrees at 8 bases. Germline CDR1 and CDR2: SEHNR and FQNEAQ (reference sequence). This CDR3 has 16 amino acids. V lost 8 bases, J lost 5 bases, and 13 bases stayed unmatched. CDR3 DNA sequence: TGTGCCAGCCGAGCAACCCCGGGGGGGCGGACCGGGGAGCTGTTTTTT. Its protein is CASRATPGGRTGELFF.

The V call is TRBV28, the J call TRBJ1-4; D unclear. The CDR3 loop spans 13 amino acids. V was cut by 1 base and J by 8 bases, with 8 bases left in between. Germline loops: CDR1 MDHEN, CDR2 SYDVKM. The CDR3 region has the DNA TGTGCCAGCAGTTTATCGACGGAGGAAAAACTGTTTTTT. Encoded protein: CASSLSTEEKLFF.

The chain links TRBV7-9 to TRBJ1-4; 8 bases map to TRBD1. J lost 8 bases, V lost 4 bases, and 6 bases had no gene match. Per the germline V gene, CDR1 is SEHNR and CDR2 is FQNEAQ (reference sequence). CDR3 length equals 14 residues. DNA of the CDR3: TGTGCCAGCAGCTCAAACCGGGACAGGGAAAAACTGTTTTTT. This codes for CASSSNRDREKLFF.

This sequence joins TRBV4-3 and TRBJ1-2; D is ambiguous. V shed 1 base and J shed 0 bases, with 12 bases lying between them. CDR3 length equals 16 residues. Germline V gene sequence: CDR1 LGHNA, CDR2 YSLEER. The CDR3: CASSQARELANYGYTF. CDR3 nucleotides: TGCGCCAGCAGCCAAGCTAGGGAGCTAGCTAACTATGGCTACACCTTC.

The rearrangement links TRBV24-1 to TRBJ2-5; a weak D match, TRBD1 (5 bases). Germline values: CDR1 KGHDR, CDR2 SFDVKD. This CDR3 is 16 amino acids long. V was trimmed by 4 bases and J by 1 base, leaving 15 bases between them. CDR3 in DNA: TGTGCCACCAGTGACAGCCGGTTTAGGGGCCAAGAGACCCAGTACTTC. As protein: CATSDSRFRGQETQYF.

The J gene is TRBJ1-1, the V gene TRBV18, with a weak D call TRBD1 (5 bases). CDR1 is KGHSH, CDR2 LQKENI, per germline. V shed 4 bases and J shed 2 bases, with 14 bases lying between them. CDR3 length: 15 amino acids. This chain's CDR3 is CASSLAGHQNTEAFF. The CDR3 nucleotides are TGTGCCAGCTCACTAGCGGGGCACCAAAACACTGAAGCTTTCTTT. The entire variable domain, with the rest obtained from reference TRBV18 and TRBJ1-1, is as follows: NAGVMQNPRHLVRRRGQEARLRCSPMKGHSHVYWYRQLPEEGLKFMVYLQKENIIDESGMPKERFSAEFPKEGPSILRIQQVVRGDSAAYFCASSLAGHQNTEAFFGQGTRLTVV.

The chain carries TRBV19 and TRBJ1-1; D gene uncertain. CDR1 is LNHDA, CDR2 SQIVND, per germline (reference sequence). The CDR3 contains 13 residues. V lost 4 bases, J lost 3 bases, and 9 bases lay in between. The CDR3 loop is CASSTLRDTEAFF. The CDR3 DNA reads TGTGCCAGTAGTACCCTCCGGGACACTGAAGCTTTCTTT.